This TCR beta chain was recovered during a study of human T cells and chemical hapten exposure. Time point denoted: patch test 1, 2 weeks after DPC sensitization. Treatment in this sample: therapeutic diphenylcyclopropenone sensitization with weekly scalp DPC. There are 14 residues in the CDR3. Deletions cut 5 bases from V and 10 bases from J, with 15 bases between. TCRdb analysed the RACE reads with MiXCR anew, one entry per CDR3 protein. The sample has about 380,000 distinct CDR3 sequences, approximately 5% seen once. Sequencing was performed on whole blood, taken in connection with sensitization to the hapten diphenylcyclopropenone (DPC). The TCR sequence derives from a woman in her 50s with alopecia areata. Some clones in this sample may be carry-over from other donors' samples. The chain employs TRBV12-3 or TRBV12-4 and TRBJ1-6; unclear D gene. This CDR3 is CASSPYSVNSPLHF. CDR3 DNA: TGTGCCAGCAGTCCATATAGTGTGAACTCACCCCTCCACTTT.